These T cell receptor beta chains were read from a single sample in a study of vaccination and CD4 T cells after COVID-19. TCRdb reprocessed the PCR reads with MiXCR, giving one entry per CDR3 protein. The sample lists about 13,000 distinct CDR3 sequences; 52% were seen once. These receptors' targets are unknown. Sequencing was carried out using CD4+ T cells from blood, cultured in vitro. Receptors were obtained from a human donor who had recovered from COVID-19. The CDR3 runs from the conserved cysteine through the conserved F or W. The order of the fields is V gene, clone size, D gene, J gene, CDR3 protein, CDR3 DNA. The D gene is left open where the match is weak. Expanded clones are given a class, and other clones once, few, many or no size at all.

v_call: TRBV20-1; clone_size: .; d_call: .; j_call: TRBJ2-3; cdr3_aa: CSAPDNTDTQYF; cdr3_nt: TGCAGTGCTCCGGACAACACAGATACGCAGTATTTT
v_call: TRBV27; clone_size: few; d_call: TRBD1; j_call: TRBJ2-2; cdr3_aa: CASSHTGTGSGELFF; cdr3_nt: TGTGCCAGCAGCCATACCGGGACAGGGTCCGGGGAGCTGTTTTTT
v_call: TRBV7-9; clone_size: .; d_call: .; j_call: TRBJ2-1; cdr3_aa: CASSPFPEQFF; cdr3_nt: TGTGCCAGCAGCCCATTTCCTGAGCAGTTCTTC
v_call: TRBV20-1; clone_size: few; d_call: .; j_call: TRBJ1-5; cdr3_aa: CSASRGGQPQHF; cdr3_nt: TGCAGTGCTAGTAGGGGGGGTCAGCCCCAGCATTTT
v_call: TRBV6-1; clone_size: .; d_call: .; j_call: TRBJ2-7; cdr3_aa: CASSQRSEQYF; cdr3_nt: TGTGCCAGCAGTCAAAGATCCGAGCAGTACTTC
v_call: TRBV18; clone_size: .; d_call: .; j_call: TRBJ1-5; cdr3_aa: CASSQGYSNQPQHF; cdr3_nt: TGTGCCAGCTCACAGGGGTATAGCAATCAGCCCCAGCATTTT
v_call: TRBV2; clone_size: .; d_call: TRBD1; j_call: TRBJ2-2; cdr3_aa: CASSIRRDSPAGELFF; cdr3_nt: TGTGCCAGCAGCATCCGCCGGGACAGTCCGGCCGGGGAGCTGTTTTTT
v_call: TRBV28; clone_size: few; d_call: .; j_call: TRBJ1-5; cdr3_aa: CATDTGNQPQHF; cdr3_nt: TGTGCCACCGACACAGGGAATCAGCCCCAGCATTTT
v_call: TRBV20-1; clone_size: .; d_call: .; j_call: TRBJ1-1; cdr3_aa: CSAQKSGPLTEAFF; cdr3_nt: TGCAGTGCCCAAAAGTCAGGGCCCCTCACTGAAGCTTTCTTT
v_call: TRBV10-3; clone_size: once; d_call: .; j_call: TRBJ2-5; cdr3_aa: CAISVGTGGASGRYNQETQYF; cdr3_nt: TGTGCCATCAGCGTGGGGACAGGGGGTGCTAGCGGGAGGTACAACCAAGAGACCCAGTACTTC
v_call: TRBV5-1; clone_size: .; d_call: .; j_call: TRBJ2-1; cdr3_aa: CASGTTISVNEQFF; cdr3_nt: TGCGCCAGCGGAACGACCATTAGCGTGAATGAGCAGTTCTTC
v_call: TRBV20-1; clone_size: few; d_call: .; j_call: TRBJ1-6; cdr3_aa: CSASGVGGNSPLHF; cdr3_nt: TGCAGTGCTAGCGGGGTTGGGGGTAATTCACCCCTCCACTTT
v_call: TRBV20-1; clone_size: .; d_call: .; j_call: TRBJ2-7; cdr3_aa: CSARPSVGFGFYEQYF; cdr3_nt: TGCAGTGCTAGACCCTCCGTAGGGTTCGGCTTTTACGAGCAGTACTTC